A selection of T cell receptor beta chains follows, all from one sample in a study of OX40 agonist ivuxolimab in advanced cancers. Assay: immunoSEQ multiplex PCR; the TCRdb copy retains only in-frame clones and omits some. The table records 45,000 to 55,000 clones, 84% of them present only once. This material consisted of CD4+ or CD8+ T cells sorted from blood, taken in a trial of the OX40 agonist ivuxolimab. These receptor sequences come from an adult with an advanced solid tumor such as melanoma, head and neck, liver or kidney cancer. Both conserved end residues are part of each CDR3. The D gene is left open where the match is weak. Only part of the rows carry a size: once, few, many, or a class if the clone is expanded.

TRBD1	NA	TRBJ1-1	TRBV7-9	TGTGCCAGCAGAGCGGACCGGGACAGAATAGATGCTTTCTTT	CASRADRDRIDAFF
TRBD1	NA	TRBJ1-2	TRBV18	TGTGCCAGCTCACCAGCAGGGGGAGGCTATGGCTACACCTTC	CASSPAGGGYGYTF
NA	NA	TRBJ2-3	TRBV5-1	TGCGCCAGCAGCTGGAATACAGATACGCAGTATTTT	CASSWNTDTQYF
NA	NA	TRBJ1-6	TRBV27	TGTGCCAGCAGTTTATCTCGGGGGCTCCCCCTCCACTTT	CASSLSRGLPLHF
NA	NA	TRBJ2-5	TRBV6-5	TGTGCCAGCAGCCCCGGACAGACTCTTATAGAGACCCAGTACTTC	CASSPGQTLIETQYF
TRBD1	NA	TRBJ2-7	TRBV6-1	TGTGCCAGCACCCGGACAGGGAACGCCTACGAGCAGTACTTC	CASTRTGNAYEQYF
TRBD2	few	TRBJ2-7	TRBV9	TGTGCCAGCATGGGGGGGAGGTGTAACGAGCAGTACTTC	CASMGGRCNEQYF
NA	once	TRBJ2-1	TRBV11-3	TGTGCCAGCAGCTTAGGGTCCAGAAATGAGCAGTTCTTC	CASSLGSRNEQFF
TRBD1	NA	TRBJ2-7	TRBV19	TGTGCCAGTAGTCGGGACAGGGACGGTTACGAGCAGTACTTC	CASSRDRDGYEQYF
NA	NA	TRBJ2-5	TRBV29-1	TGCAGCATCCAGAGGGGGGGGGAGACCCAGTACTTC	CSIQRGGETQYF
NA	NA	TRBJ2-3	TRBV11-2	TGTGCCAGCAGCGCGAGCGTGGATACGCAGTATTTT	CASSASVDTQYF
NA	NA	TRBJ2-5	TRBV11-2	TGTGCCAGCAGCTTAGAGGTCCACCAAGAGACCCAGTACTTC	CASSLEVHQETQYF
NA	once	TRBJ2-7	TRBV7-2	TGTGCCAGCACCCCTGGGCAGGCCCTCTCCTACGAGCAGTACTTC	CASTPGQALSYEQYF
TRBD1	once	TRBJ2-3	TRBV4-3	TGCGCCAGCAGCCAAACACCGGGACAGGGAACAGATACGCAGTATTTT	CASSQTPGQGTDTQYF
NA	NA	TRBJ2-7	TRBV7-6	TGTGCCAGCAGCTTAGATGACAGGAGCTCCTACGAGCAGTACTTC	CASSLDDRSSYEQYF
TRBD2	NA	TRBJ2-2	TRBV28	TGTGCCAGCAGCCTCTCGGCTAGCGGTACGAACACCGGGGAGCTGTTTTTT	CASSLSASGTNTGELFF
NA	NA	TRBJ1-2	TRBV6-5	TGTGCCAGCAGTTACTACCGGGACTACTATGGCTACACCTTC	CASSYYRDYYGYTF
TRBD2	NA	TRBJ2-3	TRBV7-9	TGTGCCAGCAGCTTAGGGGCGGGAGTGCCAGATACGCAGTATTTT	CASSLGAGVPDTQYF
NA	few	TRBJ1-2	TRBV5-1	TGCGCCAGCAGCTTAGAGGTTTCTAACTATGGCTACACCTTC	CASSLEVSNYGYTF
NA	NA	TRBJ2-5	TRBV5-6	TGTGCCAGCAGCTCTCAGGCGGGATCCCAAGAGACCCAGTACTTC	CASSSQAGSQETQYF
TRBD2	NA	TRBJ2-3	TRBV7-2	TGTGCCAGCAGCCCCAGACTAGCGGGGGGGGCAGATACGCAGTATTTT	CASSPRLAGGADTQYF
TRBD2	NA	TRBJ2-1	TRBV27	TGTGCCAGCAGTTTCCAGCGGGAGGCCTCCTTCTCCTACAATGAGCAGTTCTTC	CASSFQREASFSYNEQFF
NA	NA	TRBJ2-7	TRBV28	TGTGCCAGCGAAACAGGGTCAAAAATTTCCTACGAGCAGTACTTC	CASETGSKISYEQYF
NA	NA	TRBJ1-2	TRBV28	TGTGCCATCCAGGAGGGGGAGAATGGCTACACCTTC	CAIQEGENGYTF
TRBD1	NA	TRBJ2-5	TRBV5-1	TGCGCCAGCGCCCCGGGGACAGGGGACCACCAACGTGAGACCCAGTACTTC	CASAPGTGDHQRETQYF
NA	NA	TRBJ1-2	TRBV7-9	TGTGCCAGCAGCCCCCGGGTGGACTATGGCTACACCTTC	CASSPRVDYGYTF
TRBD1	NA	TRBJ1-4	TRBV28	TGTGCCAGCAGTTTCTATGACAGGGTTGGTGAAAAACTGTTTTTT	CASSFYDRVGEKLFF
NA	NA	TRBJ1-1	TRBV5-6	TGTGCCAGCAGCTCCCAACAGACACTCACTGAAGCTTTCTTT	CASSSQQTLTEAFF
NA	NA	TRBJ2-2	TRBV7-6	TGTGCCAGCAGAGCAGGGGGGAGTGGGACCGGGGAGCTGTTTTTT	CASRAGGSGTGELFF
TRBD1	NA	TRBJ2-5	TRBV6-1	TGTGCCAGCAGGGAGACAGGGGGAGAAGAGACCCAGTACTTC	CASRETGGEETQYF
NA	once	TRBJ2-3	TRBV10-2	TGCGCCAGCAGTGAGGGGGGACCCAAATGGGATACGCAGTATTTT	CASSEGGPKWDTQYF
NA	NA	TRBJ2-4	TRBV10-3	TGTGCCATCAGTGAGTCGGGGCCAGAACGAAACATTCAGTACTTC	CAISESGPERNIQYF
NA	medium-sized	TRBJ1-2	TRBV28	TGTGCCAGCAGTTCTTGGACAGCTCAAAACTATGGCTACACCTTC	CASSSWTAQNYGYTF
TRBD1	NA	TRBJ2-2	TRBV30	TGTGCCTGGGACAGGGGGCGAGAAACGGGAGTCACCGGGGAGCTGTTTTTT	CAWDRGRETGVTGELFF
NA	once	TRBJ2-1	TRBV9	TGTGCCAGCAGCCGTACTTGGATCGATGAGCAGTTCTTC	CASSRTWIDEQFF
TRBD1	NA	TRBJ2-2	TRBV5-4	TGTGCCAGCAGCCAGGACAGGGAGAACACCGGGGAGCTGTTTTTT	CASSQDRENTGELFF
TRBD1	NA	TRBJ2-2	TRBV19	TGTGCCGCCCAGGGACAGGGGTCCGGGGAGCTGTTTTTT	CAAQGQGSGELFF
TRBD2	NA	TRBJ2-7	TRBV7-2	TGTGCCAGCAGCTTAAGAGCGGGAGGTGATCGGGAGCAGTACTTC	CASSLRAGGDREQYF
NA	NA	TRBJ2-6	TRBV10-3	TGTGCCATCAAGCCGGGTTTACAGGAGAGCTCTGGGGCCAACGTCCTGACTTTC	CAIKPGLQESSGANVLTF
NA	NA	TRBJ2-6	TRBV27	TGTGCCAGCAGTTTTCGTCGGGACTCTGGGGCCAACGTCCTGACTTTC	CASSFRRDSGANVLTF
NA	medium-sized	TRBJ2-2	TRBV5-4	TGTGCCAGCAGCTTGGACGGTTCCGGGGGGGAGCTGTTTTTT	CASSLDGSGGELFF
NA	few	TRBJ2-1	TRBV7-7	TGTGCTAGCAGCTTTTCGGAGTTCAATGAGCAGTTCTTC	CASSFSEFNEQFF
NA	NA	TRBJ1-2	TRBV13	TGTGCCAGCAGCCCCCATCGGTCCGGCTACACCTTC	CASSPHRSGYTF
TRBD2	NA	TRBJ2-3	TRBV9	TGTGCCAGCAGCGTCGGGACTAGCGGGATTTCGTACACGGATACGCAGTATTTT	CASSVGTSGISYTDTQYF
NA	NA	TRBJ2-2	TRBV5-1	TGCGCCAGCAGCACAGGGACTTGGTCCGGGGAGCTGTTTTTT	CASSTGTWSGELFF